This TCR beta chain was captured by sequencing in a study of cytomegalovirus exposure and HLA in healthy donors. Across the study: Within the Caucasian-associated ancestry cluster were roughly 79% of the 398 genotyped donors. The study's findings and limits: Most TCR sequences showed up rarely, but some public TCRs showed up in many donors.

The germline V gene encodes CDR1 SGHRS and CDR2 YFSETQ. The CDR3 consists of 13 residues. V gave up 6 bases and J gave up 5 bases, with 14 bases separating them. Researchers ran the PCR with 60 Vbeta and 13 Jbeta primers. The assay was immunoSEQ multiplex PCR, and TCRdb's table has in-frame clones only and misses some. The data show about 180,000 clones, 77% seen once. Remarks on this clone: What it binds is not known.

The gene calls are TRBV5-1 and TRBJ2-5; D is possibly TRBD1 (6 bases). The origin of this receptor is a woman aged 60-75 years in good health and CMV-seropositive. Sequencing input: PBMCs. The CDR3 nucleotides are TGCGCCAGCACGCAGGGGCGCATGGAGACCCAGTACTTC. It translates to CASTQGRMETQYF. Full variable domain (outside the CDR3, taken from reference TRBV5-1 and TRBJ2-5): KAGVTQTPRYLIKTRGQQVTLSCSPISGHRSVSWYQQTPGQGLQFLFEYFSETQRNKGNFPGRFSGRQFSNSRSEMNVSTLELGDSALYLCASTQGRMETQYFGPGTRLLVL.